The 23 T cell receptor beta chains in this list originate from one sample, sequenced in a study of beta chain features in type 1 diabetes. Every bit of the isolated RNA underwent reverse transcription, so sequencing read expressed TCRB transcripts. Only in-frame clones appear in the TCRdb table, and some are missing; sequencing was by immunoSEQ multiplex PCR. This table holds some 250,000 clones, about 25% found once. The sample consisted of central memory CD4+ T cells from blood. These receptor sequences come from a man younger than 40 in good health.

The rearrangement joins TRBV4-1 to TRBJ2-3; 8 bases match TRBD1. The CDR3 has 15 residues. Germline V gene data show CDR1 as MGHRA and CDR2 as YSYEKL. Trimming removed 6 bases from V and 3 bases from J; junction bases left unmatched: 8. The DNA of the CDR3 is TGCGCCAGCAGTTTCAGACAGGGGAGTACAGATACGCAGTATTTT. Translating it yields CASSFRQGSTDTQYF.

This chain uses TRBV5-4 with TRBJ2-2, with D unclear. The germline gives CDR1 SGHNT, CDR2 YYREEE (reference sequence). Trimming took off 9 bases at V and 2 bases at J, with 17 bases between the two ends. This CDR3 spans 15 amino acids. The CDR3 region is CATQLETVNTGELFF. The CDR3 DNA follows: TGTGCCACCCAGTTGGAGACGGTTAACACCGGGGAGCTGTTTTTT.

This clone was seen a handful of times. This chain uses TRBV6-1 with TRBJ2-1, with D hard to call. V lost 5 bases, J lost 9 bases, and 11 bases lay in between. The germline V gene encodes CDR1 MNHNS and CDR2 SASEGT. This CDR3 spans 12 amino acids. The CDR3: CASSRTAGEQFF. The CDR3 DNA follows: TGTGCCAGCAGTCGGACGGCAGGTGAGCAGTTCTTC.

This rearrangement joins TRBV18 to TRBJ2-1, with a weak D call TRBD2 (5 bases). Trimming removed 4 bases at V and 0 bases at J, with 10 bases between. This CDR3 is built from 15 residues. Looked up from germline, CDR1 is KGHSH and CDR2 is LQKENI. The CDR3 here is CASSQGLSSYNEQFF. DNA for the CDR3: TGTGCCAGCTCACAAGGACTCTCCTCCTACAATGAGCAGTTCTTC. Supplemented by reference TRBV18 and TRBJ2-1, the full variable domain reads NAGVMQNPRHLVRRRGQEARLRCSPMKGHSHVYWYRQLPEEGLKFMVYLQKENIIDESGMPKERFSAEFPKEGPSILRIQQVVRGDSAAYFCASSQGLSSYNEQFFGPGTRLTVL.

The chain recombines TRBV25-1 with TRBJ2-3; D call uncertain. The germline CDR1 and CDR2 sequences are MGHDK and SYGVNS. This CDR3 contains 16 residues. V lost 5 bases, J lost 2 bases, and 17 bases lay in between. CDR3: CASSPPSPDFTDTQYF. DNA for the CDR3: TGTGCCAGCAGTCCTCCGTCCCCCGACTTCACAGATACGCAGTATTTT. The full variable domain, with the rest looked up from reference TRBV25-1 and TRBJ2-3, is EADIYQTPRYLVIGTGKKITLECSQTMGHDKMYWYQQDPGMELHLIHYSYGVNSTEKGDLSSESTVSRIRTEHFPLTLESARPSHTSQYLCASSPPSPDFTDTQYFGPGTRLTVL.

This clone was observed a handful of times. This sequence joins TRBV29-1 and TRBJ2-1; TRBD2 agrees at 9 bases. J was trimmed by 5 bases and V by 7 bases; bases with no gene match: 9. Germline V gene sequence: CDR1 SQVTM, CDR2 ANQGSEA. CDR3 length equals 14 residues. The CDR3 loop reads CSAPAGGPDNEQFF. The CDR3 nucleotides are TGCAGCGCCCCTGCGGGAGGGCCAGACAATGAGCAGTTCTTC.

The chain recombines TRBV13 with TRBJ2-1; D is undetermined. V gave up 5 bases and J gave up 2 bases, with 10 bases separating them. Germline CDR1 and CDR2: PRHDT and FYEKMQ (reference sequence). This CDR3 is built from 14 residues. CDR3 coding DNA: TGTGCCAGCAGCCCCCGTGGAGCCTACAATGAGCAGTTCTTC. This gives the protein CASSPRGAYNEQFF.

The CDR3 is CASTSPGQGIYEQYF. The CDR3 nucleotides are TGTGCCAGCACCTCCCCGGGACAGGGGATCTACGAGCAGTACTTC. The rearrangement links TRBV5-4 to TRBJ2-7; 10 nucleotides agree with TRBD1. Germline V gives CDR1 SGHNT, CDR2 YYREEE (reference sequence). Losses at the gene ends were 6 bases for V and 3 bases for J; bases not matched to a gene: 9. The CDR3 sequence is 15 residues long.

The rearrangement uses TRBV28 and TRBJ2-1; perhaps TRBD2 as D (6 bases). The V and J ends lost 4 bases and 3 bases respectively, with 16 bases between them. Per the germline V gene, CDR1 is MDHEN and CDR2 is SYDVKM. This CDR3 contains 16 residues. The CDR3 loop is CASSSLIRLVYNEQFF. The CDR3 nucleotides are TGTGCCAGCAGTTCCCTAATTCGACTAGTCTACAATGAGCAGTTCTTC.

This clone appeared many times. The chain employs TRBV5-4 and TRBJ2-3; 7 positions agree with TRBD2. CDR1 is SGHNT and CDR2 is YYREEE in the germline V gene (reference sequence). Trimming cost V 4 bases and J 0 bases; bases outside gene matches: 8. The CDR3 consists of 16 residues. CDR3 DNA: TGTGCCAGCAGCCCCGGTGGCGGGAGTAGCACAGATACGCAGTATTTT. Protein product: CASSPGGGSSTDTQYF. Full variable domain (outside the CDR3, taken from reference TRBV5-4 and TRBJ2-3): ETGVTQSPTHLIKTRGQQVTLRCSSQSGHNTVSWYQQALGQGPQFIFQYYREEENGRGNFPPRFSGLQFPNYSSELNVNALELDDSALYLCASSPGGGSSTDTQYFGPGTRLTVL.

This clone appeared a few times. The chain recombines TRBV10-3 with TRBJ2-7; tentative D call: TRBD2 (5 bases). The ends were cut back, 2 bases at V and 0 bases at J, with 8 bases in the middle. The CDR3 has 14 residues. In germline, CDR1 is ENHRY, CDR2 SYGVKD. The CDR3: CAISEGGYSYEQYF. The CDR3 DNA reads TGTGCCATCAGTGAGGGCGGGTACTCCTACGAGCAGTACTTC.

This rearrangement joins TRBV6-5 to TRBJ2-7; 8 bases fit TRBD2. The CDR3 runs 14 residues. Germline lookup yields CDR1 MNHEY and CDR2 SVGAGI. V shed 7 bases and J 6 bases; nucleotides not matched to a gene: 11. CDR3 region: CASTSGRGGSEQYF. The CDR3 DNA sequence: TGTGCCAGCACCTCGGGCCGGGGGGGTAGCGAGCAGTACTTC.

The CDR3 protein is CASSARGDTQYF. The CDR3 bases are TGTGCCAGCAGTGCCCGGGGAGATACGCAGTATTTT. J is TRBJ2-3 and V is TRBV6-1; D perhaps matches TRBD2 (5 bases). Germline values: CDR1 MNHNS, CDR2 SASEGT. V lost 4 bases, J lost 5 bases, and 7 bases lay in between. This CDR3 is 12 amino acids long.

This sequence joins TRBV28 and TRBJ2-3; possibly TRBD1 for D (6 bases). V was clipped by 6 bases and J by 10 bases, with 14 bases between them. Germline V CDR1 and CDR2: MDHEN, SYDVKM. The CDR3 is made up of 12 amino acids. The CDR3 DNA reads as TGTGCCAGCAGGGCACAGGGAAAGGCGCAGTATTTT. As protein: CASRAQGKAQYF.

This clone has just a few counts. The genes are TRBV30 and TRBJ1-1, with 8 nucleotides matching TRBD1. Germline values: CDR1 GTSNPN, CDR2 SVGIG (reference sequence). V shed 1 base, J shed 1 base, and the junction held 8 bases outside the gene matches. The CDR3 is made up of 16 amino acids. The CDR3 here is CAWSGSLTGANTEAFF. CDR3 sequence (DNA): TGTGCCTGGAGTGGGAGTTTGACAGGGGCGAACACTGAAGCTTTCTTT.

The V gene is TRBV4-1, the J gene TRBJ2-6; the D is unclear. This CDR3 is 16 amino acids long. Trimming stripped 4 bases from V and 0 bases from J, with 10 bases between. Germline CDR1 reads MGHRA; CDR2 reads YSYEKL. CDR3 nucleotides: TGCGCCAGCAGCCCCGGGCGGAGCTCTGGGGCCAACGTCCTGACTTTC. Protein sequence: CASSPGRSSGANVLTF.

This rearrangement joins TRBV7-7 to TRBJ2-3; no reliable D call. The CDR3 consists of 15 residues. The germline V gene encodes CDR1 SSHAT and CDR2 FNYEAQ (reference sequence). V was pared by 6 bases and J by 8 bases, with 21 bases between. The CDR3 DNA is TGTGCCAGCAGTACCACTAATCAGCCCTCTGCTACGCAGTATTTT. Protein product: CASSTTNQPSATQYF.

The rearrangement links TRBV4-3 to TRBJ2-5; D is perhaps TRBD1 or TRBD2 (5 bases each). Germline loops: CDR1 LGHNA, CDR2 YSLEER. The CDR3 consists of 13 residues. Between the trimmed V and J ends, which lost 4 bases and 5 bases, there was a span of 11 bases. For the CDR3, the DNA is TGCGCCAGCAGCCCAACTAGGGGTGAGACCCAGTACTTC. It specifies CASSPTRGETQYF.

This clone was seen more than once but under ten times. The chain joins TRBV25-1 to TRBJ1-1; D unresolved. The CDR3 contains 11 residues. Trimming stripped 4 bases from V and 7 bases from J, with 7 bases between. Germline V lookup: CDR1 MGHDK, CDR2 SYGVNS. CDR3: CASSGHLEAFF. The CDR3 nucleotides read TGTGCCAGCAGTGGCCACCTTGAAGCTTTCTTT.

This clone appeared many times. At one of its ends the junction is not consistent with the germline gene, which may arise from a read error. The chain combines TRBV7-2 with TRBJ2-5; 10 bases line up with TRBD2. The CDR3 runs to 15 residues. Germline values: CDR1 SGHTA, CDR2 FQGNSA. The CDR3 DNA follows: TGTGCCAGCACCTTAAGGAGCGGGAGGGTGGAGACCCAGTACTTC. The encoded protein is CASTLRSGRVETQYF.

This clone has just a few counts. The DNA of the CDR3 is TGTGCCAGCAGTGAACGGGGGAATGAGCAGTTCTTC. It is translated as CASSERGNEQFF. V usage is TRBV2 and J usage is TRBJ2-1; D perhaps matches TRBD2 (6 bases). CDR3 size: 12 residues. Trimming pared 2 bases from V and 7 bases from J, leaving 6 bases between. CDR1 and CDR2 (germline): SNHLY, FYNNEI.

The chain joins TRBV9 to TRBJ2-1, with D possibly TRBD1 on 5 matching bases. Germline lookup yields CDR1 SGDLS and CDR2 YYNGEE. The V gene lost 4 bases and the J gene lost 16 bases, with 18 bases spanning the gap. The CDR3 totals 12 residues. CDR3 DNA sequence: TGTGCCAGCAGCCTAATTGACAGTTCTTTATTCTTC. The encoded protein is CASSLIDSSLFF. The full variable domain, rest sourced from reference TRBV9 and TRBJ2-1, is DSGVTQTPKHLITATGQRVTLRCSPRSGDLSVYWYQQSLDQGLQFLIQYYNGEERAKGNILERFSAQQFPDLHSELNLSSLELGDSALYFCASSLIDSSLFFGPGTRLTVL.

J is TRBJ2-7 and V is TRBV5-4, with TRBD1 matching 7 bases. Germline V gene sequence: CDR1 SGHNT, CDR2 YYREEE (reference sequence). The CDR3 consists of 15 residues. With 0 bases clipped from V and 3 bases from J, the junction kept 6 bases outside the gene matches. CDR3 bases: TGTGCCAGCAGCTTGGGCGACAGGGATGACTACGAGCAGTACTTC. Amino acid sequence: CASSLGDRDDYEQYF.